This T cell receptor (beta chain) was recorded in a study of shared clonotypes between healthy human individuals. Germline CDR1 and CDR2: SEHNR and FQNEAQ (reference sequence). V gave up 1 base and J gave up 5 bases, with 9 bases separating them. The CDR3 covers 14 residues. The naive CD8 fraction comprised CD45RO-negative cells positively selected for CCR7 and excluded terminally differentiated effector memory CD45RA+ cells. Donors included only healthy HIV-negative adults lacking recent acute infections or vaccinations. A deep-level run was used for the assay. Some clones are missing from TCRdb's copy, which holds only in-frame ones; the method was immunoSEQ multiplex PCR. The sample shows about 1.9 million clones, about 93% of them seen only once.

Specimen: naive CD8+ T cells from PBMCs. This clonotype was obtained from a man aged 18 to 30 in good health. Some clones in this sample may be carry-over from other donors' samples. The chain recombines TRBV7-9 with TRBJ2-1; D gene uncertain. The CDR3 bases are TGTGCCAGCAGCTTAGGGTTAGTCCACAATGAGCAGTTCTTC. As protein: CASSLGLVHNEQFF.